Detailed here is one TCR beta chain. What it binds is not known. V was clipped by 1 base and J by 4 bases, with 11 bases between them. CDR3 size: 14 residues. Germline values: CDR1 SGDLS, CDR2 YYNGEE. The entry originates in a study of cytomegalovirus exposure and HLA in healthy donors. Researchers ran the PCR with 60 Vbeta and 13 Jbeta primers. Authors' data handling: Approximately 12 million of the 60 million to 90 million unique TCR beta chains counted in a later analysis were shared. Using immunoSEQ multiplex PCR, the repertoire was profiled, and TCRdb retains in-frame clones only, with some absent. V, J and clone size reflect that table, while D and trimming were determined from the DNA. The table lists more than 45,000 clones. General study points: A highly shared variant cluster was judged a likely technical artifact.

This chain links TRBV9 with TRBJ1-1; no clear D gene. Sequenced sample: PBMCs. The clonotype comes from a woman in her thirties in good health and CMV-seropositive. CDR3 sequence reads: CASSVSGSGTEAFF. The CDR3 region has the DNA TGTGCCAGCAGCGTATCAGGTAGCGGCACTGAAGCTTTCTTT.